This TCR beta chain was captured in a study of T-cell memory formation after mild COVID-19. Study information: Largely, TCR clusters stayed within a single donor.

V lost 6 bases, J lost 0 bases, and 11 bases stayed unmatched. In germline, CDR1 is SEHNR, CDR2 FQNEAQ (reference sequence). The CDR3 sequence is 18 residues long. This clonotype appeared a few times. Its antigen is undetermined. General observations from the study: A second wave of clones peaked on day 37, and their SARS-CoV-2 specificity went unconfirmed.

The TCR alpha and TCR beta cDNA libraries, bearing sample barcodes and UMIs, were generated by 5'RACE using constant-segment primers. TCRdb recomputed calls from the 5' RACE reads with MiXCR, one row per CDR3 protein. This table holds approximately 490,000 distinct CDR3 sequences, around 20% found once. The sample was PBMCs or a T cell subset sorted from them (not recorded which). The TCR sequence derives from an adult woman who had mild COVID-19 (a few samples of this study predate the infection). Cell type and time point are not known. The V and J genes are TRBV7-9 and TRBJ2-6, with 7 positions matching TRBD1. Here the CDR3 DNA reads TGTGCCAGCAGGCCGCCGGGACAGATAAGCTCTGGGGCCAACGTCCTGACTTTC. It codes for CASRPPGQISSGANVLTF.